This TCR beta chain was identified in a study of blood T cell repertoires in COVID-19. At the level of the study: T cells, B-cell-depleted T cells, or PBMCs supplied cDNA or gDNA.

CDR3 length: 16 residues. CDR1 SGHRS and CDR2 YFSETQ come from the germline V gene. Trimming at V came to 4 bases and at J to 2 bases, leaving 10 bases not matched to a gene. As originally analysed: The assay estimated nucleated cells by amplifying reference gene primers. Method: immunoSEQ multiplex PCR; TCRdb's copy keeps in-frame clones and lacks some. Clone size and the V and J calls come from that table; the DNA yielded D and trimming. This sample carries fewer than 300,000 clones, 70% to 90% of them seen once, and the ten largest clones take 1% to 1.5%. Participants spanned ages about 18 to 90 years and resided in over 20 US areas. Assignments of participants to cohorts depended upon their own reported clinical history.

The rearrangement uses TRBV5-1 and TRBJ1-1; 8 nucleotides line up with TRBD1. This TCR derives from a woman in her 40s with acute COVID-19. The sample was PBMCs or T cells enriched from blood (not recorded which). CDR3 nucleotide sequence: TGCGCCAGCAGCCCAAAGACAGGGGCGATCAACACTGAAGCTTTCTTT. The encoded protein is CASSPKTGAINTEAFF. The variable domain in full, with the rest retrieved from reference TRBV5-1 and TRBJ1-1, is KAGVTQTPRYLIKTRGQQVTLSCSPISGHRSVSWYQQTPGQGLQFLFEYFSETQRNKGNFPGRFSGRQFSNSRSEMNVSTLELGDSALYLCASSPKTGAINTEAFFGQGTRLTVV.